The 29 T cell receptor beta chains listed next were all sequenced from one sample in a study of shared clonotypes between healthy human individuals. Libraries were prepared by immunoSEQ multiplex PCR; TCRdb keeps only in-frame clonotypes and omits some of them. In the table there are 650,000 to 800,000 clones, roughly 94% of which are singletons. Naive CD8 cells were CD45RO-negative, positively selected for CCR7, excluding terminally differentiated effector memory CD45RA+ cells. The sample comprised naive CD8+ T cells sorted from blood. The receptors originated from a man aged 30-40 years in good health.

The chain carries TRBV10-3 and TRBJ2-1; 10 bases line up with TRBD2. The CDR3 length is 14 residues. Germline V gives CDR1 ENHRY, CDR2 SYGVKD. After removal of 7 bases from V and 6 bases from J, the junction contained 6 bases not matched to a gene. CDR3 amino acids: CAITSSGSGNEQFF. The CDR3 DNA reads TGTGCCATCACTTCTAGCGGGAGTGGCAATGAGCAGTTCTTC.

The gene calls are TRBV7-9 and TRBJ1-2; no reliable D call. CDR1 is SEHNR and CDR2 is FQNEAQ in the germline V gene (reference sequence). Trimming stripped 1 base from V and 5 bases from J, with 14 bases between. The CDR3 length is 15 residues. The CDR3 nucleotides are TGTGCCAGCAGCTTAGACACGACCCGACGGTATGGCTACACCTTC. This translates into CASSLDTTRRYGYTF.

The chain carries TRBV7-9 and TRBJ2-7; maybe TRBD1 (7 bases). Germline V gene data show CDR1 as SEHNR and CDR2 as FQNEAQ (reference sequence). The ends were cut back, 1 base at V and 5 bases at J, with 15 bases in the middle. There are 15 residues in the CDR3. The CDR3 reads CASSLVGGTDDEQYF. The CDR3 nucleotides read TGTGCCAGCAGCTTAGTTGGCGGGACAGACGACGAGCAGTACTTC.

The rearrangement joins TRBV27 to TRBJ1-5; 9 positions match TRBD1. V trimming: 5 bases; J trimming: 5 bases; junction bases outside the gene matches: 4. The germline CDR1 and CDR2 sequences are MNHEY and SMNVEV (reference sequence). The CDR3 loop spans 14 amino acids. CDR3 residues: CASSLGTGYQPQHF. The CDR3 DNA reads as TGTGCCAGCAGTCTAGGGACAGGGTATCAGCCCCAGCATTTT.

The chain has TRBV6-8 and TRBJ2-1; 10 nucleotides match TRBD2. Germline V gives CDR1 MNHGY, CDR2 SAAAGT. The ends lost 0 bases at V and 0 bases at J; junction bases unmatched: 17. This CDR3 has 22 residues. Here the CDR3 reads CASSYSRVRLAGVCTSYNEQFF. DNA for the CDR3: TGTGCCAGCAGTTACTCCAGGGTTCGGCTAGCGGGAGTATGTACCTCCTACAATGAGCAGTTCTTC.

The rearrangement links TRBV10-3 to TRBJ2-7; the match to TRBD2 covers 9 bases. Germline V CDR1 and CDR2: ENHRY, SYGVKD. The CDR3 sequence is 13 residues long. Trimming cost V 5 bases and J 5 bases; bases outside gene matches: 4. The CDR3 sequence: CAISHKREDEQYF. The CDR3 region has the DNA TGTGCCATCAGTCACAAGCGGGAGGACGAGCAGTACTTC.

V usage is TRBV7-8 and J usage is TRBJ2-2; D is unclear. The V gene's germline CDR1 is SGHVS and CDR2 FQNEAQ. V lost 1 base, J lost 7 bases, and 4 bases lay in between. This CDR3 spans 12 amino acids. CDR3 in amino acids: CASSLVVGELFF. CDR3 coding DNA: TGTGCCAGCAGCTTAGTTGTCGGGGAGCTGTTTTTT.

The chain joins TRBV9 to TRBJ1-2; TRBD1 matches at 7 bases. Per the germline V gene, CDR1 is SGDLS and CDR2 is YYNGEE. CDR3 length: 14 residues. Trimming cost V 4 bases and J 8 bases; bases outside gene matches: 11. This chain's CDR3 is CASSPGGDVIGYTF. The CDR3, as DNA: TGTGCCAGCAGCCCAGGGGGGGATGTTATCGGCTACACCTTC. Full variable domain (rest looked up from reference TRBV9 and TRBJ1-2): DSGVTQTPKHLITATGQRVTLRCSPRSGDLSVYWYQQSLDQGLQFLIQYYNGEERAKGNILERFSAQQFPDLHSELNLSSLELGDSALYFCASSPGGDVIGYTFGSGTRLTVV.

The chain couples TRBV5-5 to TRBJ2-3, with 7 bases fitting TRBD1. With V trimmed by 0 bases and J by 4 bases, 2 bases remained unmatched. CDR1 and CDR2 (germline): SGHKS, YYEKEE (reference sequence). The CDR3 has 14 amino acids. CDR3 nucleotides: TGTGCCAGCAGCTTGGGAGGGGGCCCAGATACGCAGTATTTT. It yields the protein CASSLGGGPDTQYF.

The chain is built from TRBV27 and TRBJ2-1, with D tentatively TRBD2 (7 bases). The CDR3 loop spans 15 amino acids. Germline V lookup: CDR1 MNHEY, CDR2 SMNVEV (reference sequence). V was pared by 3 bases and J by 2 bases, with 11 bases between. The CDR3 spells CASSLGGGPYNEQFF. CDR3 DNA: TGTGCCAGCAGTTTGGGCGGGGGCCCCTACAATGAGCAGTTCTTC.

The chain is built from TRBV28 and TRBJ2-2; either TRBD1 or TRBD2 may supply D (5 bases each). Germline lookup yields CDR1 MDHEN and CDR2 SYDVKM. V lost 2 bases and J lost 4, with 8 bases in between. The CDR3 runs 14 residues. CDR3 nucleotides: TGTGCCAGCAGTTTACCAGGGAGCACCGGGGAGCTGTTTTTT. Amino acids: CASSLPGSTGELFF.

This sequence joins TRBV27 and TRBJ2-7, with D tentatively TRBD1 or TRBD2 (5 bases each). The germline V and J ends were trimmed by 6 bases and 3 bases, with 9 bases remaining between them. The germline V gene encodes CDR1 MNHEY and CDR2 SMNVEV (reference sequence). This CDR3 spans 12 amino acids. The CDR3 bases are TGTGCCAGCAGATCTGGGGGCTACGAGCAGTACTTC. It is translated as CASRSGGYEQYF.

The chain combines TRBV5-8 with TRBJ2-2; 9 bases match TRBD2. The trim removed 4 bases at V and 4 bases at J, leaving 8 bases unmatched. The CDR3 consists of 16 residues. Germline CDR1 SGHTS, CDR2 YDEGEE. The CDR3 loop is CASSPSAGGTTGELFF. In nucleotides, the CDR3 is TGTGCCAGCAGCCCTTCCGCGGGAGGGACCACCGGGGAGCTGTTTTTT.

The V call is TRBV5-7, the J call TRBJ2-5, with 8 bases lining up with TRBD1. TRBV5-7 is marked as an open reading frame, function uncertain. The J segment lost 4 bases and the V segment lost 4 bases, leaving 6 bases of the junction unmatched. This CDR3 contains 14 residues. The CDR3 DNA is TGTGCCAGCAGCCCGGACAGGGCGGGAGAGACCCAGTACTTC. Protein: CASSPDRAGETQYF.

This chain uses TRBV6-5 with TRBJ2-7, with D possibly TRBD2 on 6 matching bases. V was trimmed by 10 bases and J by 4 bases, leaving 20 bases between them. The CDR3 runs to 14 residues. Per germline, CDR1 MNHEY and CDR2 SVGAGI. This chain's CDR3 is CATSGRGRPYEQYF. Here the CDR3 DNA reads TGTGCCACGTCGGGTCGTGGGAGGCCTTACGAGCAGTACTTC.

The CDR3 sequence: CSVQRKSSYNEQFF. The CDR3 DNA sequence: TGCAGCGTTCAGCGGAAGAGCTCCTACAATGAGCAGTTCTTC. This chain links TRBV29-1 with TRBJ2-1, with a weak D call TRBD2 (5 bases). This CDR3 is 14 amino acids long. Germline CDR1 is SQVTM and CDR2 is ANQGSEA. V was clipped by 5 bases and J by 0 bases, with 11 bases between them.

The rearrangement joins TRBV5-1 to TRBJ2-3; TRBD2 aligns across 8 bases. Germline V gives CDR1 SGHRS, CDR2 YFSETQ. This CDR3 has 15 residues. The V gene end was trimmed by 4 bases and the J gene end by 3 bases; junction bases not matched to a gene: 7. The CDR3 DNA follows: TGCGCCAGCAGCCCCCTATCGGGAGGGACAGATACGCAGTATTTT. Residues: CASSPLSGGTDTQYF. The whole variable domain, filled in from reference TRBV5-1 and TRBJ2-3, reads KAGVTQTPRYLIKTRGQQVTLSCSPISGHRSVSWYQQTPGQGLQFLFEYFSETQRNKGNFPGRFSGRQFSNSRSEMNVSTLELGDSALYLCASSPLSGGTDTQYFGPGTRLTVL.

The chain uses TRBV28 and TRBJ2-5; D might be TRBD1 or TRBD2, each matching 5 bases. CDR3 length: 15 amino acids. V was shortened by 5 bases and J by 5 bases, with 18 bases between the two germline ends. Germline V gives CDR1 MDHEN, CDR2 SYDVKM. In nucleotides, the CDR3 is TGTGCCAGCAGTCCGCTGGAAGGGGACGGGGAGACCCAGTACTTC. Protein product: CASSPLEGDGETQYF.

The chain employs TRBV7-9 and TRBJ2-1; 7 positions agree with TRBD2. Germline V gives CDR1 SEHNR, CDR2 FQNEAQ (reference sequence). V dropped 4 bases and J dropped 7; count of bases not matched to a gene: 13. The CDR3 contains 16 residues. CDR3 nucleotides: TGTGCCAGCAGCTCCTTTGCGGGAGCAGGTAGGAATGAGCAGTTCTTC. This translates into CASSSFAGAGRNEQFF. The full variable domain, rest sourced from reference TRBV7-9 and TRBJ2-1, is DTGVSQNPRHKITKRGQNVTFRCDPISEHNRLYWYRQTLGQGPEFLTYFQNEAQLEKSRLLSDRFSAERPKGSFSTLEIQRTEQGDSAMYLCASSSFAGAGRNEQFFGPGTRLTVL.

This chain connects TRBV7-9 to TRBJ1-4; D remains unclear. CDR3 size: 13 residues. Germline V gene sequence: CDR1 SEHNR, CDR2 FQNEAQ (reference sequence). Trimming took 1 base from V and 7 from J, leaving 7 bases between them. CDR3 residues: CASSLVGLEKLFF. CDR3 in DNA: TGTGCCAGCAGCTTAGTAGGGCTTGAAAAACTGTTTTTT.

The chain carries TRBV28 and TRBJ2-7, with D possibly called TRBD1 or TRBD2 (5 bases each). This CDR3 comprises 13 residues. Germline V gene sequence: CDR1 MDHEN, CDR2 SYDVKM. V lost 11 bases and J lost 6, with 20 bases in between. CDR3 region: CAAIGERLGEQYF. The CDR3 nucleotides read TGTGCCGCTATAGGGGAGCGACTCGGCGAGCAGTACTTC.

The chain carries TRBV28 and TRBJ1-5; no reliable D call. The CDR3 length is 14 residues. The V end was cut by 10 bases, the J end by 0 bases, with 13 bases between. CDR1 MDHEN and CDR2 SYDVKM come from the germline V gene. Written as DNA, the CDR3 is TGTGCCACTGGAGAGGCAGGTAGCAATCAGCCCCAGCATTTT. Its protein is CATGEAGSNQPQHF.

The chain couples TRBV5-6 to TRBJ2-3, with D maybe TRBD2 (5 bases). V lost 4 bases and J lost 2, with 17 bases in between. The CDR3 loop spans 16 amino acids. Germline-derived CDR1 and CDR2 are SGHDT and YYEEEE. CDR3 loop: CASSLTIVGVTDTQYF. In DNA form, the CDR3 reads TGTGCCAGCAGCCTAACGATTGTGGGAGTCACAGATACGCAGTATTTT.

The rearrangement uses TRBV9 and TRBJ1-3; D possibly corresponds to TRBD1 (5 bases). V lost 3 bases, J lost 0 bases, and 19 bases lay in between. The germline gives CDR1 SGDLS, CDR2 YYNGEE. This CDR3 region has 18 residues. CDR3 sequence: CASSAKTGTDNSGNTIYF. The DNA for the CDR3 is TGTGCCAGCAGCGCAAAAACCGGGACCGACAACTCTGGAAACACCATATATTTT.

CDR3 nucleotides: TGTGCCAGCAGCTACCATATGGACAGGGGTAATGAAAAACTGTTTTTT. This sequence encodes CASSYHMDRGNEKLFF. This chain connects TRBV11-2 to TRBJ1-4, with 9 positions matching TRBD1. The CDR3 extends over 16 amino acids. V gave up 4 bases and J gave up 4 bases; unmatched junction bases: 7. CDR1 SGHAT and CDR2 FQNNGV come from the germline V gene.

As DNA, the CDR3 is TGTGCCAGCAGCTTAGGCGGGTGGGGGCCCCAGCATTTT. Its translation is CASSLGGWGPQHF. The chain has TRBV7-3 and TRBJ1-5, with no clear D. The germline V gene encodes CDR1 SGHTA and CDR2 FQGTGA. The CDR3 consists of 13 residues. V dropped 2 bases and J dropped 9 bases, with 11 bases sitting between them.

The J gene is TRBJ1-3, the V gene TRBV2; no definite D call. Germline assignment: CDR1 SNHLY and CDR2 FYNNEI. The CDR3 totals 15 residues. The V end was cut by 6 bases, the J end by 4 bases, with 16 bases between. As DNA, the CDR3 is TGTGCCAGCAGCCACTCGAGGTTGACGGGAAACACCATATATTTT. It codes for CASSHSRLTGNTIYF.

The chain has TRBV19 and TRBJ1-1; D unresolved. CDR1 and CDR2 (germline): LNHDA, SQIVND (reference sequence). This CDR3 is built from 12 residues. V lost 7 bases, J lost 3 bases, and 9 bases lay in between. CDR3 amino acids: CASIAWDTEAFF. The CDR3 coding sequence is TGTGCCAGTATTGCCTGGGACACTGAAGCTTTCTTT.

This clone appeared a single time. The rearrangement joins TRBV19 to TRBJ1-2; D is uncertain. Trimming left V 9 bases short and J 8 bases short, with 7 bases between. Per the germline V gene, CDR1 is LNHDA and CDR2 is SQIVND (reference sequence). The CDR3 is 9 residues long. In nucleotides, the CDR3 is TGTGCCAGCCATCGGGGCTACACCTTC. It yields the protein CASHRGYTF.